This T cell receptor beta chain emerged from a study of blood T cells in healthy people across ages. The CDR3 is 15 amino acids. The V and J ends lost 0 bases and 2 bases respectively, with 12 bases between them. Germline lookup yields CDR1 SGHRS and CDR2 YFSETQ. This clonotype turned up a few times. A second PCR of 7 to 11 cycles used a sample-barcoded 5' primer and a J-beta primer mix. Using its own MiXCR run on the 5' RACE reads, TCRdb lists one record per CDR3 protein. The profile covers some 1,800,000 distinct CDR3 sequences, with about 39% appearing a single time and 20% to 25% taken by the ten largest.

The V and J genes are TRBV5-1 and TRBJ2-7, with a weak D call TRBD1 (6 bases). The source material was blood. This clonotype was sampled from a human donor in good health. This CDR3 is CASSLVGTPTYEQYF. The CDR3 nucleotides are TGCGCCAGCAGCTTGGTCGGGACACCAACCTACGAGCAGTACTTC.